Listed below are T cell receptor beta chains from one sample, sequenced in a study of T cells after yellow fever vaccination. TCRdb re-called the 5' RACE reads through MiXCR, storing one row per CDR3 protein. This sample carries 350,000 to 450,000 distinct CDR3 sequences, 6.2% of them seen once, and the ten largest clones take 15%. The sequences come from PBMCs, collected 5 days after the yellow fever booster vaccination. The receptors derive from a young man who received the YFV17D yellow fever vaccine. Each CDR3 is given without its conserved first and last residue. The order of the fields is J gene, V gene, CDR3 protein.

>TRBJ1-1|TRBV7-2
ASSFLKDRGLGAF
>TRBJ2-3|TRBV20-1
SASGGAATDTQY
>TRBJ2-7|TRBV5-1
ASSFRDRNYEQY
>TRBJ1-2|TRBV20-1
SPWTNYGYT
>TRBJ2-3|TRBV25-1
ASTGFGTATDTQY
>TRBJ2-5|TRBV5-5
ASSLGDSGNQETQY
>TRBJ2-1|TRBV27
ASSPRDGSYNEQF
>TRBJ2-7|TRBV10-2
ASSEGGSVYEQY
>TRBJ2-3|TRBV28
ASSFPSTDTQY
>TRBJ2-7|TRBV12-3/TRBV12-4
ASSRASSGRES
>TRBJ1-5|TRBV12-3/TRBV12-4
ASSLAPGMANQPQH
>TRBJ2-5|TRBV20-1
CARGSVAGIQETQY
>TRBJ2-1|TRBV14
ASSQVDYRGGQNNEQF
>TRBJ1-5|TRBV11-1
ASSLDLGAAEGNQPQH
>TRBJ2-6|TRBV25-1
ASSGPGTGTAASGANVLT
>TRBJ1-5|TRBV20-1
SAYRGNNQPQH
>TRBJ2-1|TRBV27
ASTLSGRSGNEQF
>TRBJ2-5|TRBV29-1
SVPRGETQY
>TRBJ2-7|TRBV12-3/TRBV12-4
ATQLTWGGNEQY
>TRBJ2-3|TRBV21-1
ASSKKEGHPASRCDTQY
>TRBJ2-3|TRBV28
ASNSDRGGDTQY
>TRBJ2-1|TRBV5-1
ASSREALEQF
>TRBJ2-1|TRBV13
ASSFDRGLEGEQF
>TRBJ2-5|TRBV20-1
SAPGSSRGETQY
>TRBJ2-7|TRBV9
ASSATPGTAYEQY
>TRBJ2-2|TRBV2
ASSEWRADTGELF
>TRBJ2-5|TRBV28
ATIEGEVGETQY
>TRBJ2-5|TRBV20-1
SAGRTSGQETQY
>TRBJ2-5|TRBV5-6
ASSADRGIQETQY
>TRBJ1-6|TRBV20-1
SARDGRGNSPLH
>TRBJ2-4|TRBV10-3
AISEELTGVAKNIQY
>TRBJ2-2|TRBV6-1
ASNLGQGDGGELF
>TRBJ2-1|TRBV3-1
ASSQRTSGRARLFNEQF
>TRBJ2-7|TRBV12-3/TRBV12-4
ASSLALLSYEQY
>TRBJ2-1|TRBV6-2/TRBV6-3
ASSYLTGGSYNEQF
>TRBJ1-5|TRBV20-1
SARADPNQPQH
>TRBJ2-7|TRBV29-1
SVGLTSYEQY
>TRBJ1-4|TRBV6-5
ASSYSGELNEKLF
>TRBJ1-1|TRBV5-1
ASSLWGENTEAF
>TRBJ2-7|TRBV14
ASSQVTGLEQY
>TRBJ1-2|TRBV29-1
SVDSYGYT
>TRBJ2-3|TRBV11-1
ASSLEVYGTASTDTQY
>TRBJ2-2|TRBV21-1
ASSKGVAGTGELF
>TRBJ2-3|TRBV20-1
SASRLAGYTDTQY
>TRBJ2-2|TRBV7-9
ASSFPLTDTGELF